One T cell receptor beta chain is described in this entry. Assay: immunoSEQ multiplex PCR; the TCRdb copy retains only in-frame clones and omits some. Of roughly 380,000 clones in the sample, about 87% were seen once. This sample stems from a study of blood T cell repertoires in COVID-19. Study in general: There were acute and convalescent COVID-19 samples, and they came from the United States, Italy and Spain.

CDR1 and CDR2 from the germline V gene are SNHLY and FYNNEI. This CDR3 has 14 amino acids. V shed 7 bases and J 4 bases; nucleotides not matched to a gene: 4. The J gene is TRBJ1-5, the V gene TRBV2; the match to TRBD1 covers 10 bases. Sequences were obtained from PBMCs or T cells enriched from blood (not recorded which). This clonotype originated in a man aged 30 to 45 who had recovered from COVID-19. CDR3 loop: CASTGTGANQPQHF. DNA for the CDR3: TGTGCCAGCACCGGGACAGGGGCTAATCAGCCCCAGCATTTT.